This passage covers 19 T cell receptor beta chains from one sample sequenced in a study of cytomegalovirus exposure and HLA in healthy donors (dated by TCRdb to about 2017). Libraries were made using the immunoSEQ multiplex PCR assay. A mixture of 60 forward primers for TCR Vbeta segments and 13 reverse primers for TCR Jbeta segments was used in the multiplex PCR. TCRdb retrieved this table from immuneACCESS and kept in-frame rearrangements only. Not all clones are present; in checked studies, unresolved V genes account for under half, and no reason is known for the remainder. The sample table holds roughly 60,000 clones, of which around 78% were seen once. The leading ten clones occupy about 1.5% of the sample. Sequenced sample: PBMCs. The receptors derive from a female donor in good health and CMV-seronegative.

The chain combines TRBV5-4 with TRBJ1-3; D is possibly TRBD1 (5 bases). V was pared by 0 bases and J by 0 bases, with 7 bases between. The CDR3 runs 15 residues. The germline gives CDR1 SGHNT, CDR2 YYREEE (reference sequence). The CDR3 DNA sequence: TGTGCCAGCAGCTTGGGACAGAGCTCTGGAAACACCATATATTTT. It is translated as CASSLGQSSGNTIYF.

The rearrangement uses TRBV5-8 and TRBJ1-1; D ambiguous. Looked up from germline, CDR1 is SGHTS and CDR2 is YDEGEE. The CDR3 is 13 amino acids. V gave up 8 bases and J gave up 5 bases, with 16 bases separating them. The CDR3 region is CASTSRARTEAFF. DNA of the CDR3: TGTGCCAGTACAAGTCGAGCGAGGACTGAAGCTTTCTTT.

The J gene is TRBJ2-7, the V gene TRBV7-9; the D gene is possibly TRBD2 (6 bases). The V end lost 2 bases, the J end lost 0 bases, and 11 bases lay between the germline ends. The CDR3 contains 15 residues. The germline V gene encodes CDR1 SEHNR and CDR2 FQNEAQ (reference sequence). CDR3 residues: CASSLTSRSSYEQYF. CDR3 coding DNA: TGTGCCAGCAGCTTAACTAGCAGGAGCTCCTACGAGCAGTACTTC. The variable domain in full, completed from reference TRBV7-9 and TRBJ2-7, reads DTGVSQNPRHKITKRGQNVTFRCDPISEHNRLYWYRQTLGQGPEFLTYFQNEAQLEKSRLLSDRFSAERPKGSFSTLEIQRTEQGDSAMYLCASSLTSRSSYEQYFGPGTRLTVT.

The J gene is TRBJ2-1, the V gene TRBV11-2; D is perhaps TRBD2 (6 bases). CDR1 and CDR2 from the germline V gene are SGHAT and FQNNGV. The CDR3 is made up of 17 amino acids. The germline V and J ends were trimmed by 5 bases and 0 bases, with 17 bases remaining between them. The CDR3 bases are TGTGCCAGCAGCGCACAACGGGGGACGAGCTCCTACAATGAGCAGTTCTTC. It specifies CASSAQRGTSSYNEQFF.

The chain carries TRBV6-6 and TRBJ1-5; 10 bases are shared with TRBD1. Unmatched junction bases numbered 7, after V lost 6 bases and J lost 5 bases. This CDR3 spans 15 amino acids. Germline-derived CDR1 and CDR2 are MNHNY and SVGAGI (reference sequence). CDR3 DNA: TGTGCCAGCAGCCCAGGACAGGGGGGAGATCAGCCCCAGCATTTT. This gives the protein CASSPGQGGDQPQHF.

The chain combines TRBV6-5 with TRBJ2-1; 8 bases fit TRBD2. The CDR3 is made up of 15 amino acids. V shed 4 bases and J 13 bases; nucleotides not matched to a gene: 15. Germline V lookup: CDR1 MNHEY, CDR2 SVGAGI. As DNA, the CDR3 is TGTGCCAGCAGTTCCTGGGGAAGCGGGGGCCGGAATCAGTTCTTC. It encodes CASSSWGSGGRNQFF.

Written as DNA, the CDR3 is TGTGCCAGCAGCTTAGAGCAGCGGGGGGGCCGCACCGGGGAGCTGTTTTTT. Translated, it gives CASSLEQRGGRTGELFF. This chain uses TRBV11-3 with TRBJ2-2, with TRBD2 matching 10 bases. The CDR3 loop spans 17 amino acids. Germline lookup yields CDR1 SGHNT and CDR2 YENEEA. The ends lost 0 bases at V and 4 bases at J; junction bases unmatched: 5.

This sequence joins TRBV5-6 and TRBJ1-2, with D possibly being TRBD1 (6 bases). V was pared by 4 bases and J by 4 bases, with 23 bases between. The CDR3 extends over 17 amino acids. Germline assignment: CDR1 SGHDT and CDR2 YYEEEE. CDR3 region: CASSLSRDTLSFYGYTF. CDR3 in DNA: TGTGCCAGCAGCCTATCCCGGGACACACTTTCTTTCTATGGCTACACCTTC. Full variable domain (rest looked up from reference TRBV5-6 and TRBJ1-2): DAGVTQSPTHLIKTRGQQVTLRCSPKSGHDTVSWYQQALGQGPQFIFQYYEEEERQRGNFPDRFSGHQFPNYSSELNVNALLLGDSALYLCASSLSRDTLSFYGYTFGSGTRLTVV.

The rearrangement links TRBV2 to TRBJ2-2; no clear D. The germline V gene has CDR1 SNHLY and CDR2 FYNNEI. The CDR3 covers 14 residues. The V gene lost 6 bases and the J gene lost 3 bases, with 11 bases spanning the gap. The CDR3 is CASRPLRDTGELFF. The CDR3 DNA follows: TGTGCCAGCAGGCCCCTCCGGGACACCGGGGAGCTGTTTTTT.

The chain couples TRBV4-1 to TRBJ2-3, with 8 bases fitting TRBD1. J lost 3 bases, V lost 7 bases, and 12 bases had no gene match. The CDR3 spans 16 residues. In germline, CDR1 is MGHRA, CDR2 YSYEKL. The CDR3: CASKERSRTGTDTQYF. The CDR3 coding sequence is TGCGCCAGCAAGGAGAGGAGCAGGACAGGGACAGATACGCAGTATTTT.

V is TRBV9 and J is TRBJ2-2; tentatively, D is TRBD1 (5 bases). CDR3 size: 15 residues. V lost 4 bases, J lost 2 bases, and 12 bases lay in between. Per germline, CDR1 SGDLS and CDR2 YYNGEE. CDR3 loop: CASSTTTVNTGELFF. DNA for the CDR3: TGTGCCAGCAGCACTACGACAGTTAACACCGGGGAGCTGTTTTTT.

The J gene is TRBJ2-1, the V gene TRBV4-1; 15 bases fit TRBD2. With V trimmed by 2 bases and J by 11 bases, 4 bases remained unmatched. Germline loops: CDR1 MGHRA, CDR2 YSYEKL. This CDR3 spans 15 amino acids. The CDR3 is CASSQLGLAGGQQFF. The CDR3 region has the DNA TGCGCCAGCAGCCAACTTGGACTAGCGGGGGGGCAGCAGTTCTTC.

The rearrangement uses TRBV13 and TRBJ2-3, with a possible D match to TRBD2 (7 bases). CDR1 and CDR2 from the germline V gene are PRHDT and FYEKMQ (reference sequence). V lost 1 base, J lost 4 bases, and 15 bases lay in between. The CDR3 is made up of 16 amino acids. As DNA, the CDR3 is TGTGCCAGCAGCTTAGAGAGGGGGGGTGCCCCAGATACGCAGTATTTT. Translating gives CASSLERGGAPDTQYF.

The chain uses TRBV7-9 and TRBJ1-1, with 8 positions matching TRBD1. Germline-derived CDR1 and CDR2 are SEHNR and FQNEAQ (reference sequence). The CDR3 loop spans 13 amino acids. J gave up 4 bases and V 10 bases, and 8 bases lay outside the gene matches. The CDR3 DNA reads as TGTGCCATCGACAGGGGTCGGGGCACTGAAGCTTTCTTT. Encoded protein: CAIDRGRGTEAFF.

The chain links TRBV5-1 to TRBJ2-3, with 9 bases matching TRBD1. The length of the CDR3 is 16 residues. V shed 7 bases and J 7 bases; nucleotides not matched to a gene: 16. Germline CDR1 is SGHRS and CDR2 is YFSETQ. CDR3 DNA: TGCGCCAGCGACGCCGGGACAGGGTTTGGGTGGAATACGCAGTATTTT. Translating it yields CASDAGTGFGWNTQYF.

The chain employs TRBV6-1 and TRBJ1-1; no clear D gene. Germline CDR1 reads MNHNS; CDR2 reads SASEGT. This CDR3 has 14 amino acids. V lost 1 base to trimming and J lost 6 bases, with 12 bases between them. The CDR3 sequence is CASSEVNPGAEAFF. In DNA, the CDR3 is TGTGCCAGCAGTGAAGTAAACCCTGGAGCTGAAGCTTTCTTT.

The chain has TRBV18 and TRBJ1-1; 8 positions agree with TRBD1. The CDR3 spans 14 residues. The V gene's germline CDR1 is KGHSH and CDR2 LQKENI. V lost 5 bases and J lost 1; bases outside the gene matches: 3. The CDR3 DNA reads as TGTGCCAGCTCATGGACAGGGCCGAACACTGAAGCTTTCTTT. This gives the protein CASSWTGPNTEAFF.

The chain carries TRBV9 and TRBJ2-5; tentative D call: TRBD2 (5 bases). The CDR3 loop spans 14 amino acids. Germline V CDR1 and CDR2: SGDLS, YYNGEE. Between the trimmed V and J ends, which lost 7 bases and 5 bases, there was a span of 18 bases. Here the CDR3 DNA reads TGTGCCAGCGGTGGAAGCGGCCGAGGGGAGACCCAGTACTTC. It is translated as CASGGSGRGETQYF.

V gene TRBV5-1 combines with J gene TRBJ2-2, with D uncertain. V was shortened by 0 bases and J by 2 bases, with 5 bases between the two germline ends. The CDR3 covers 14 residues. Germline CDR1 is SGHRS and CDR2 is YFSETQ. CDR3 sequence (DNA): TGCGCCAGCAGCTTGGCCATTAACACCGGGGAGCTGTTTTTT. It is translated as CASSLAINTGELFF.